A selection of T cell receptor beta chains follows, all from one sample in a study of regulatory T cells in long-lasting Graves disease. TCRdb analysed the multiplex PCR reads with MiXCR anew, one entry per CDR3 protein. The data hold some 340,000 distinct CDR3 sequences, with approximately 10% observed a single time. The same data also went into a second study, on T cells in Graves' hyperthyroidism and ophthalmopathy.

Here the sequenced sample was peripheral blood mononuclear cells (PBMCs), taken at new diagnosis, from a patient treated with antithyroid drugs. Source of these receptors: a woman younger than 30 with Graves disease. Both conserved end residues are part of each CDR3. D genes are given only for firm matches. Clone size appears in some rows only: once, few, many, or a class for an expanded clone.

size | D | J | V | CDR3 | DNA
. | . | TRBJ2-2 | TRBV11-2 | CASSWDGYGGELFF | TGTGCCAGCAGCTGGGACGGGTACGGCGGGGAGCTGTTTTTT
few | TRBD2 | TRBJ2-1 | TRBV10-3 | CAITSGTSGDNEQFF | TGTGCCATCACCTCCGGGACTAGCGGGGACAATGAGCAGTTCTTC
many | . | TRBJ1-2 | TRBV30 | CAWARAPVYGYTF | TGTGCCTGGGCCAGGGCGCCCGTTTATGGCTACACCTTC
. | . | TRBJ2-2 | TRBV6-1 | CASSPQGWLENTGELFF | TGTGCCAGCAGCCCACAGGGTTGGTTGGAGAACACCGGGGAGCTGTTTTTT
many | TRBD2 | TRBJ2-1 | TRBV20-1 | CSANTPGLAGVLEQFF | TGCAGTGCCAATACACCGGGACTAGCGGGTGTCTTAGAGCAGTTCTTC
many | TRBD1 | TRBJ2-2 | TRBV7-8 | CASSLSVSGGTSYGTGELFF | TGTGCCAGCAGCTTATCGGTTTCAGGGGGTACTAGTTACGGCACCGGGGAGCTGTTTTTT
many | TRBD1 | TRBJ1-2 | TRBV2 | CASSEQGENGYTF | TGTGCCAGCAGTGAACAGGGGGAGAATGGCTACACCTTC
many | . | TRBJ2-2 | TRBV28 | CASSFAVTGELFF | TGTGCCAGCAGTTTTGCAGTGACCGGGGAGCTGTTTTTT
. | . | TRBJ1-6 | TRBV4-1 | CASSLWGAGNSPLHF | TGCGCCAGCAGCCTGTGGGGCGCGGGTAATTCACCCCTCCACTTT
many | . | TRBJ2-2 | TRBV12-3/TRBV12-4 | CASGPSLGTGELFF | TGTGCCAGCGGCCCCTCGTTGGGCACCGGGGAGCTGTTTTTT
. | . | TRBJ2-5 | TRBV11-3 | CASSAGLAGSSFQETQYF | TGTGCCAGCAGCGCGGGGCTCGCCGGGAGTAGTTTCCAAGAGACCCAGTACTTC
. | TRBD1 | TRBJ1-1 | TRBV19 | CASAYNRGQNNTEAFF | TGTGCCAGTGCCTACAACCGGGGACAGAACAACACTGAAGCTTTCTTT
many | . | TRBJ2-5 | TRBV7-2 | CASSTRGRWETQYF | TGTGCCAGCAGCACTAGGGGCCGTTGGGAGACCCAGTACTTC
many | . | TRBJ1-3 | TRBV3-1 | CASSQGRAGSRNTIYF | TGTGCCAGCAGCCAGGGAAGGGCTGGGAGTAGAAACACCATATATTTT
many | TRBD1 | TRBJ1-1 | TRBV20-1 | CSARDGTAEAFF | TGCAGTGCTAGAGATGGGACAGCCGAAGCTTTCTTT
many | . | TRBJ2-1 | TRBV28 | CASSLGGVEQFF | TGTGCCAGCAGCTTGGGTGGGGTCGAGCAGTTCTTC
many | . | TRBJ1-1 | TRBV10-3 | CAIMGDSPEAFF | TGTGCCATCATGGGGGATTCACCTGAAGCTTTCTTT
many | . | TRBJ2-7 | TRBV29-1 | CSVGWTDAREQYF | TGCAGCGTTGGGTGGACAGACGCCCGGGAGCAGTACTTC
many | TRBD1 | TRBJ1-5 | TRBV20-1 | CSARDPLTGGNQPQHF | TGCAGTGCTAGAGACCCCCTGACAGGGGGCAATCAGCCCCAGCATTTT
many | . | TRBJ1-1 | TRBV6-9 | CASSYPDPNTEAFF | TGTGCCAGCAGTTACCCAGATCCGAACACTGAAGCTTTCTTT
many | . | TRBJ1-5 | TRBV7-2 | CASSLALGPSNQPQHF | TGTGCCAGCAGCTTAGCGCTGGGGCCTAGCAATCAGCCCCAGCATTTT
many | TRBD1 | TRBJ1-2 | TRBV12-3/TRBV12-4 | CASSRDSLYGYTF | TGTGCCAGCAGTCGGGACAGCCTCTATGGCTACACCTTC
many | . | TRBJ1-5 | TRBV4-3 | CASSQDRWGDQPQHF | TGCGCCAGCAGCCAAGACCGGTGGGGAGATCAGCCCCAGCATTTT
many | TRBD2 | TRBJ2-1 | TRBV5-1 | CASSFLRLAGGRTGSYNEQFF | TGCGCCAGCAGCTTCCTCAGACTAGCGGGAGGGCGGACGGGGTCCTACAATGAGCAGTTCTTC
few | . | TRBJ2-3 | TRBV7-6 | CASSLARVDGITDTQYF | TGTGCCAGCAGCTTAGCGCGGGTAGATGGCATCACAGATACGCAGTATTTT
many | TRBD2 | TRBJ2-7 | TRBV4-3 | CASSQDTLAGGEQYF | TGCGCCAGCAGCCAAGATACTCTAGCGGGAGGGGAGCAGTACTTC
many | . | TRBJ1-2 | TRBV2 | CASRWGEANYGYTF | TGTGCCAGCAGGTGGGGGGAAGCTAACTATGGCTACACCTTC